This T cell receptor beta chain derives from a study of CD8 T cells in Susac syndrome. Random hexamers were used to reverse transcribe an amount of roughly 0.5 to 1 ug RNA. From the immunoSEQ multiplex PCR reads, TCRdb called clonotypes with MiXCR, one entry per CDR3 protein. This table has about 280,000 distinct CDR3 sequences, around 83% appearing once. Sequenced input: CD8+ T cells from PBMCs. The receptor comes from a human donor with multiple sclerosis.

The CDR3 protein is CASSLGLAGRRETQYF. The CDR3 DNA sequence: TGCGCCAGCAGCTTGGGACTAGCGGGACGCAGGGAGACCCAGTACTTC. This chain joins TRBV5-1 and TRBJ2-5, with TRBD2 identical over 11 bases. Germline trimming cut 0 bases from V and 5 bases from J; bases unmatched to any gene: 6. The CDR3 spans 16 residues. Germline CDR1 SGHRS, CDR2 YFSETQ.